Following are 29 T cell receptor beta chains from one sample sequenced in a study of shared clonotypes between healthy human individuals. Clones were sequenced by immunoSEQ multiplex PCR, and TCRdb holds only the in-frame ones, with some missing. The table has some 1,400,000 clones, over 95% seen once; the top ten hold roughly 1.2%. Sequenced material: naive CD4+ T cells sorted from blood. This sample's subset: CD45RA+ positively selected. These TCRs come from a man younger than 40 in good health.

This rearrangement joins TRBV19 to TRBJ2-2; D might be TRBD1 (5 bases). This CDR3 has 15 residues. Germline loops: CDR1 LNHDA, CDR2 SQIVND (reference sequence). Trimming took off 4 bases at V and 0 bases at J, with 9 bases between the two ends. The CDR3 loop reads CASSKAGTNTGELFF. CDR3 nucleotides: TGTGCCAGTAGTAAGGCAGGGACGAACACCGGGGAGCTGTTTTTT.

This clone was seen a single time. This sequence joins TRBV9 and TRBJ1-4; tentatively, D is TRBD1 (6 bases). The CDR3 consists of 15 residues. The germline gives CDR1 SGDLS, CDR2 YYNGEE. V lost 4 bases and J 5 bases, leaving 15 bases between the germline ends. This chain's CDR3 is CASSPRTASNEKLFF. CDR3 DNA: TGTGCCAGCAGCCCACGGACAGCCTCCAATGAAAAACTGTTTTTT. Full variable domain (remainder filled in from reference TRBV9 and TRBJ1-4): DSGVTQTPKHLITATGQRVTLRCSPRSGDLSVYWYQQSLDQGLQFLIQYYNGEERAKGNILERFSAQQFPDLHSELNLSSLELGDSALYFCASSPRTASNEKLFFGSGTQLSVL.

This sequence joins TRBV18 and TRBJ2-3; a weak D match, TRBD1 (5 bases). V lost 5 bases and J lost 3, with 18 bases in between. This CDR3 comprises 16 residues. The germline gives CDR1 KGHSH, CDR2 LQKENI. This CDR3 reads CASSIYDSIGTDTQYF. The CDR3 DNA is TGTGCCAGCTCAATTTACGACAGTATTGGGACAGATACGCAGTATTTT.

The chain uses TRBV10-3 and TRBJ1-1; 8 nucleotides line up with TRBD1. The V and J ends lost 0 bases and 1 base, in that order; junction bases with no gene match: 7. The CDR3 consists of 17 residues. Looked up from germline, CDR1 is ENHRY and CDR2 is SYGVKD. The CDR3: CAISESVGRGPNTEAFF. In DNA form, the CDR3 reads TGTGCCATCAGTGAGTCGGTGGGCAGGGGGCCGAACACTGAAGCTTTCTTT.

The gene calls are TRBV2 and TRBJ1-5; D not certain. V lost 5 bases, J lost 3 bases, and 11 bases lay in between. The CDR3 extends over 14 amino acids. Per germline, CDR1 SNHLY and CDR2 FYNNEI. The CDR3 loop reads CASSKLGYNQPQHF. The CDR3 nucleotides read TGTGCCAGCAGTAAATTGGGGTACAATCAGCCCCAGCATTTT.

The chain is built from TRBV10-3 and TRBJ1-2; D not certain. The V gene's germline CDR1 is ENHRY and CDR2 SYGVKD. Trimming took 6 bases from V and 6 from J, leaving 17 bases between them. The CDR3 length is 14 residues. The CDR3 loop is CAISDIRLRDGYTF. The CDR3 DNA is TGTGCCATCAGCGATATACGGCTGCGGGATGGCTACACCTTC.

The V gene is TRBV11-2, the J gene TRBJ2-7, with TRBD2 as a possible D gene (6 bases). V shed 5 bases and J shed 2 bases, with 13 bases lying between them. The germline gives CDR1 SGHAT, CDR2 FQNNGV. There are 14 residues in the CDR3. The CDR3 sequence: CASSHLARTYEQYF. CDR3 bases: TGTGCCAGCAGCCATCTAGCGAGGACCTACGAGCAGTACTTC.

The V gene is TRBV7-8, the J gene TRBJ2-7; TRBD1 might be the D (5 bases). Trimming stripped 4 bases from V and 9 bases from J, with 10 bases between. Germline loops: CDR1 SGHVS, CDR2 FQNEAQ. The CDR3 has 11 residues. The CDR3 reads CASSSRAAQYF. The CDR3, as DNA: TGTGCCAGCAGCTCCAGGGCAGCGCAGTACTTC.

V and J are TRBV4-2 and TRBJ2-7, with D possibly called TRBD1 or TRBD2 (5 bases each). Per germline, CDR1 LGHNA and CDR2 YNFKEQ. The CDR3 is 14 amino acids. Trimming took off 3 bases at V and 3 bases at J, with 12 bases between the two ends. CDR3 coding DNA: TGTGCCAGCAGCCAGATGGGAGACAGCTACGAGCAGTACTTC. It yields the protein CASSQMGDSYEQYF.

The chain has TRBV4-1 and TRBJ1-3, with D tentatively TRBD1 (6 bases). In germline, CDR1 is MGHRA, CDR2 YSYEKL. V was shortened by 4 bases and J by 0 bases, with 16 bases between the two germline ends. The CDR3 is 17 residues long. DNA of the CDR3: TGCGCCAGCAGCCTTCTTCCGGACAGTAACTCTGGAAACACCATATATTTT. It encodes CASSLLPDSNSGNTIYF.

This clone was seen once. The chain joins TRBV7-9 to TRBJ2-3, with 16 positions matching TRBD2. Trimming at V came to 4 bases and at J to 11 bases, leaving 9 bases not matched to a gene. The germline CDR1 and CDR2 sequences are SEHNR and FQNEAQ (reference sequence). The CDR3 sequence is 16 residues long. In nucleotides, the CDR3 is TGTGCCAGCAGCTCGGGACTAGCGGGAGGGACGGAGGAGCAGTATTTT. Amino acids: CASSSGLAGGTEEQYF.

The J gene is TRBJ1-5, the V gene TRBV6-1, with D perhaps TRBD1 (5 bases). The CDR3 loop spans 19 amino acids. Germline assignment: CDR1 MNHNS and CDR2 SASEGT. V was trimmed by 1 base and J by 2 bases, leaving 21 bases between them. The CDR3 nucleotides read TGTGCCAGCAGTGAAGGGGTAGGGGCGTTCATTAAGGGCAATCAGCCCCAGCATTTT. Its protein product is CASSEGVGAFIKGNQPQHF.

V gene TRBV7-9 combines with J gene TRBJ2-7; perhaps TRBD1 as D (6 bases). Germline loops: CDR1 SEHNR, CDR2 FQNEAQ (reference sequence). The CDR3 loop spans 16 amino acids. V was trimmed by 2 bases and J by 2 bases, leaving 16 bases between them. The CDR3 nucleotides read TGTGCCAGCAGCTTATTAGGGACATGGTCGGCCTACGAGCAGTACTTC. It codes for CASSLLGTWSAYEQYF.

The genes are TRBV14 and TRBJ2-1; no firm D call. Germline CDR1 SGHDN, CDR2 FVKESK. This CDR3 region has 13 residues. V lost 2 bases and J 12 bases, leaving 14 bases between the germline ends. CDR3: CASSQNTGTGQFF. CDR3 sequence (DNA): TGTGCCAGCAGCCAAAACACGGGCACGGGGCAGTTCTTC.

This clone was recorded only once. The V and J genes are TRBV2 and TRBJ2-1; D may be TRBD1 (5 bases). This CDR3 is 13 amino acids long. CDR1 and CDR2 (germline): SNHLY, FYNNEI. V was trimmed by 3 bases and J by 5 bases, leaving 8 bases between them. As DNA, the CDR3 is TGTGCCAGCAGTGAGGGGCGTAACAATGAGCAGTTCTTC. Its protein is CASSEGRNNEQFF.

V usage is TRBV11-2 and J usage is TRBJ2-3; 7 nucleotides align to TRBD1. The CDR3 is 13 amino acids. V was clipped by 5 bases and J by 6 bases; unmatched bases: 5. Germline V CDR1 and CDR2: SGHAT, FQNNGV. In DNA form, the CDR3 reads TGTGCCAGCAGCCCAGGGGGTACGGATACGCAGTATTTT. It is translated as CASSPGGTDTQYF.

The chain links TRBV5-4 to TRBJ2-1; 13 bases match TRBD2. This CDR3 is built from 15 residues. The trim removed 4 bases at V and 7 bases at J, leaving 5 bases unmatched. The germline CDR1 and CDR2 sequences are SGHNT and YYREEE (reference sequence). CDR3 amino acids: CASSQRTSGSNEQFF. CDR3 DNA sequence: TGTGCCAGCAGCCAGCGGACTAGCGGGAGTAATGAGCAGTTCTTC.

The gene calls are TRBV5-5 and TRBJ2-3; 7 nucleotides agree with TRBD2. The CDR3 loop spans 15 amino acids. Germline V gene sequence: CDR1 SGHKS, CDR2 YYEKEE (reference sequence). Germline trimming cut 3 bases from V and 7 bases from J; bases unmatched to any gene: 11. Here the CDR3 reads CASSWEGTTEHTQYF. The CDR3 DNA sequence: TGTGCCAGCAGCTGGGAGGGGACTACCGAACATACGCAGTATTTT.

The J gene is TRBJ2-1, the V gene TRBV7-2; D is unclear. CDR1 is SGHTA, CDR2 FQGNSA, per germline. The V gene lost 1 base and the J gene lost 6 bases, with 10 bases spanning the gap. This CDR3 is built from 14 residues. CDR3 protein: CASSLETTINEQFF. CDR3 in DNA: TGTGCCAGCAGCTTAGAAACAACGATCAATGAGCAGTTCTTC.

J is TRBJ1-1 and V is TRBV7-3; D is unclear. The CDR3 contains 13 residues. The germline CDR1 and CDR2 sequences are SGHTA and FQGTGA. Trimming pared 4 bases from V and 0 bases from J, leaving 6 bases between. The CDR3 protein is CASSSYMNTEAFF. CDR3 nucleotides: TGTGCCAGCAGCTCCTACATGAACACTGAAGCTTTCTTT.

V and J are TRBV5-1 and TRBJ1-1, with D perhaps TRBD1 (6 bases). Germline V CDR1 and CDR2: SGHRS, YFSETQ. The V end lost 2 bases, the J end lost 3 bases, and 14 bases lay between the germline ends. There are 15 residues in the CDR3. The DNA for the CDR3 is TGCGCCAGCAGCTTCTACGGGACACCAGACACTGAAGCTTTCTTT. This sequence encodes CASSFYGTPDTEAFF.

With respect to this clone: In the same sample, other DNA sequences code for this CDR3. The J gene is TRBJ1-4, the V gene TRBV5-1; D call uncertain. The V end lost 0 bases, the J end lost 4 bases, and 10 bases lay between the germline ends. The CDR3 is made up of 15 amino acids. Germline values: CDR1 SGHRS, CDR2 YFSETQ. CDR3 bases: TGCGCCAGCAGCTTGGACCCCGCTGATAATGAAAAACTGTTTTTT. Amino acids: CASSLDPADNEKLFF.

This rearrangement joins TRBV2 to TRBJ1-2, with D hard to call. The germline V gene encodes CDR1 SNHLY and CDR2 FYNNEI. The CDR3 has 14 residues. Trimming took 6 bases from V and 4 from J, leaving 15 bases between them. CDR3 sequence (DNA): TGTGCCAGCAGATACGACACGACTCCCTATGGCTACACCTTC. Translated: CASRYDTTPYGYTF.

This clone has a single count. CDR3 region: CATTSSGANVLTF. The CDR3 nucleotides are TGTGCCACCACTAGCTCTGGGGCCAACGTCCTGACTTTC. The chain is built from TRBV10-3 and TRBJ2-6, with D possibly TRBD2 on 5 matching bases. CDR1 is ENHRY and CDR2 is SYGVKD in the germline V gene. This CDR3 is 13 amino acids long. Trimming took 10 bases from V and 0 from J, leaving 7 bases between them.

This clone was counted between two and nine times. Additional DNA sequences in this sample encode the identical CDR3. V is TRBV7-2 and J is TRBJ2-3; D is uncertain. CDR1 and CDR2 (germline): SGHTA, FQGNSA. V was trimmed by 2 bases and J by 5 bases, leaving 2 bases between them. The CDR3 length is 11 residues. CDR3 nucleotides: TGTGCCAGCAGCTTAAAAGATACGCAGTATTTT. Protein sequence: CASSLKDTQYF.

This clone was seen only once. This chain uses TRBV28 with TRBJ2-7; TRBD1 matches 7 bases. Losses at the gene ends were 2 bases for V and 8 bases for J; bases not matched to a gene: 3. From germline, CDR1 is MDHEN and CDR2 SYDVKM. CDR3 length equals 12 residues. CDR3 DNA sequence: TGTGCCAGCAGTTTAGACAGGGTGAAGCAGTACTTC. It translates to CASSLDRVKQYF.

The CDR3 spells CASSLVWGSGELFF. CDR3 nucleotide sequence: TGTGCCAGCAGCTTAGTCTGGGGTTCCGGGGAGCTGTTTTTT. The chain employs TRBV11-2 and TRBJ2-2; D gene ambiguous. The CDR3 runs to 14 residues. V was shortened by 1 base and J by 6 bases, with 9 bases between the two germline ends. Germline loops: CDR1 SGHAT, CDR2 FQNNGV.

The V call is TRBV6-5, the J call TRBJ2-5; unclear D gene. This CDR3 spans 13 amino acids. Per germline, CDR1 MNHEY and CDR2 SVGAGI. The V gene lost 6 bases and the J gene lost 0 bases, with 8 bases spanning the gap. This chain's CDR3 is CASRPRNQETQYF. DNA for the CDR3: TGTGCCAGCAGGCCACGAAACCAAGAGACCCAGTACTTC.

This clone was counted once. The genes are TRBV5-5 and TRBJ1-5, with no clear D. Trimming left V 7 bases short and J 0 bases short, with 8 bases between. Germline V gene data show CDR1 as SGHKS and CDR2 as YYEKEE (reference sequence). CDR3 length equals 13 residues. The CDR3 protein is CASCVDSNQPQHF. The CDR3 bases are TGTGCCAGCTGCGTGGATAGCAATCAGCCCCAGCATTTT.